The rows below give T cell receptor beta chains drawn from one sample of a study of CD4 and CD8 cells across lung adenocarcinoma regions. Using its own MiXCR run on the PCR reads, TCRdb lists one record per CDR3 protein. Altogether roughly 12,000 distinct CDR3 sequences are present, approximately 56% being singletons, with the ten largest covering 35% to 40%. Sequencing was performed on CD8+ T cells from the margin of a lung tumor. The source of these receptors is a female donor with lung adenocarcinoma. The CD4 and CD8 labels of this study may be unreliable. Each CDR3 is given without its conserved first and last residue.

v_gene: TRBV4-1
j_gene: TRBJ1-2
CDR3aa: ASSQDRPEGAYGYT

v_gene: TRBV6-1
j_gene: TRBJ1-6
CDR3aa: ASRAEFSYNSPLH

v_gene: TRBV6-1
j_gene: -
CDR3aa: ASSESARSGEQY

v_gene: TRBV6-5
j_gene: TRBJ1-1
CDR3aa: ASSYRQGGTEAF

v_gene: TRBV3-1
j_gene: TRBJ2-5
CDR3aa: ASSEGTNQETQY

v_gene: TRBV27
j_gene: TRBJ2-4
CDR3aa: ASSPTPGTKNIQY

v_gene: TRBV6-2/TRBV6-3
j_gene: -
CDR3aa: ASSYTRFEQY

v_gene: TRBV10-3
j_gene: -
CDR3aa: AISESGISYNEQF

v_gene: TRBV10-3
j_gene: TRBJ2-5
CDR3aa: AAGQGVCVQETQY

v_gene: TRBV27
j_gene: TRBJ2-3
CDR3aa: ARGLNAKDTQY

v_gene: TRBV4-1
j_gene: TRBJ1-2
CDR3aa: ASSQSLHPRESGGYT

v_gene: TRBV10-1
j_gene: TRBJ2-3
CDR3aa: ASLLRGKSTDTQY

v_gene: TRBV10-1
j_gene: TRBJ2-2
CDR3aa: ASSLGLGSGELF

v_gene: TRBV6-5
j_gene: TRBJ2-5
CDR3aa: ATTAGGGETQY

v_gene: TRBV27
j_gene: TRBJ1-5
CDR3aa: ASQGGGSNQPQH

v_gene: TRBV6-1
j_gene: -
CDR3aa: ASRATSTDYRAMETQY

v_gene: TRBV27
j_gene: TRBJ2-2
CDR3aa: ASSRQREGTNTGELF

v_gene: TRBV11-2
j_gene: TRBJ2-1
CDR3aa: ASSLRPPGLAGVEQF

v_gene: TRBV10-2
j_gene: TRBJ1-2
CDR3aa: ASRGRGEYGYT

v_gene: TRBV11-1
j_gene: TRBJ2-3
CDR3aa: ASSVKRRCSTNTQY

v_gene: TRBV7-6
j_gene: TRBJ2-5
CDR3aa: ASSLEGTGVETQY

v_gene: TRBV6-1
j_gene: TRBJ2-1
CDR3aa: ASSAGLAGVYEQF

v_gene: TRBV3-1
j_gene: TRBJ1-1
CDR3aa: ASSRFNTEAF

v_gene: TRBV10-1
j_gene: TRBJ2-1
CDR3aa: ASSESIYRDGSYNEQF